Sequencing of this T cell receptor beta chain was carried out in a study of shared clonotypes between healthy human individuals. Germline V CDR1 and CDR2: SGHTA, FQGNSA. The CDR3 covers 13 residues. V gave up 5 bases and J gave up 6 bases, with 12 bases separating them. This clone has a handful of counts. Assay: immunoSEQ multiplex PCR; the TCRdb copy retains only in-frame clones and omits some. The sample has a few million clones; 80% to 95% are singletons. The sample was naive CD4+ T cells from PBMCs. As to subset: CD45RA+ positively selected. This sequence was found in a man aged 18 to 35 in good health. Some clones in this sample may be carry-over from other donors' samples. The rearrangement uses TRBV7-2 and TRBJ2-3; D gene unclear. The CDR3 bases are TGTGCCAGCAGCCCACCGATTTTGGATACGCAGTATTTT. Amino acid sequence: CASSPPILDTQYF.